This record covers a single T cell receptor beta chain. What it binds is not known. The time point is: persistent/refractory GD, antithyroid drugs over 5 years with positive TRAb. The authors made the TCR library using RNA they extracted from PBMCs. This sample is part of a study of regulatory T cells in long-lasting Graves disease. Study-wide findings and caveats: Persistent Graves' cases showed lower TCR diversity than newly diagnosed cases.

Researchers made TCR beta libraries by using iRepertoire HTBI primers and running Arm-PCR on CDR3 regions. TCRdb reprocessed the multiplex PCR reads with MiXCR, giving one entry per CDR3 protein. The table lists about 660,000 distinct CDR3 sequences, around 30% of them singletons. The CDR3 covers 18 residues. The J segment lost 0 bases and the V segment lost 7 bases, leaving 14 bases of the junction unmatched. Germline V gives CDR1 MDHEN, CDR2 SYDVKM. This receptor was taken from a female donor with Graves disease. V usage is TRBV28 and J usage is TRBJ1-4; 7 bases are shared with TRBD1. Specimen: peripheral blood mononuclear cells (PBMCs), collected when the disease was refractory, from a patient treated with antithyroid drugs. The chain's CDR3 is CASTRRRDRIATNEKLFF. CDR3 coding DNA: TGTGCCAGCACCCGACGGAGGGACAGAATTGCAACTAATGAAAAACTGTTTTTT.